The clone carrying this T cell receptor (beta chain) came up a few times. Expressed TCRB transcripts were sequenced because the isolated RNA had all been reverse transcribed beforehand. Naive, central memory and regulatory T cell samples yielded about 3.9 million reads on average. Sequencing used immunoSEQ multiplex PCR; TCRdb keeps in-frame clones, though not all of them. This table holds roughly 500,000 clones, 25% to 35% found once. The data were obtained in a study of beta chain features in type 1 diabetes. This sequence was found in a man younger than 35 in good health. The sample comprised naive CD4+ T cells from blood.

DNA of the CDR3: TGCGCCAGCAGCACTGGCGGGGGGCGCCACGCAGAAGAGACCCAGTACTTC. Protein: CASSTGGGRHAEETQYF. The V call is TRBV5-1, the J call TRBJ2-5, with 8 bases identical to TRBD2. Germline CDR1 and CDR2: SGHRS and YFSETQ. Losses at the gene ends were 4 bases for V and 3 bases for J; bases not matched to a gene: 14. The CDR3 length is 17 residues.